Detailed here is one T cell receptor beta chain. The ends were cut back, 0 bases at V and 0 bases at J, with 12 bases in the middle. CDR3 length equals 17 residues. Germline CDR1 reads LNHNV; CDR2 reads YYDKDF (reference sequence). The sample comes from a study of shared clonotypes between healthy human individuals. The data were produced by immunoSEQ multiplex PCR, yet TCRdb's version contains in-frame clones alone and is incomplete. This table holds approximately 2.4 million clones, about 94% found once. Sequenced: naive CD4+ T cells sorted from blood. Subset described: CD45RA+ positively selected. The chain couples TRBV15 to TRBJ1-3; no clear D. This TCR derives from a man between 18 and 35 years old in good health. The CDR3 coding sequence is TGTGCCACCAGCAGAGATATGGGTGGGATCTCTGGAAACACCATATATTTT. Protein product: CATSRDMGGISGNTIYF.